The entry below gives a single TCR beta chain sequence along with its context. The antigen is not known. This record comes from a study of shared clonotypes between healthy human individuals. Study overall: Per donor, CD8 memory used one plate, CD8 naive used two, CD4 memory used three and CD4 naive used three. Overall study findings and caveats: Some clonotypes were shared by all four sorted-subset donors, while others were not shared. The non-shared ones had lower generation probabilities than the shared ones. Naive CD4 clonotypes overlapped across several donors at around 4.7%.

Naive CD8 cells lacked CD45RO and underwent positive selection for CCR7, leaving out terminally differentiated effector memory CD45RA+ cells. The CDR3 loop spans 15 amino acids. The germline CDR1 and CDR2 sequences are MGHRA and YSYEKL. The V end was cut by 1 base, the J end by 1 base, with 11 bases between. Libraries were prepared by immunoSEQ multiplex PCR; TCRdb keeps only in-frame clonotypes and omits some of them. The sample contains approximately 810,000 clones, more than 85% of which appear only once. Material: naive CD8+ T cells sorted from blood. The TCR sequence derives from a young man in good health. This sequence joins TRBV4-1 and TRBJ2-7, with D possibly TRBD1 on 5 matching bases. The CDR3 DNA follows: TGCGCCAGCAGCCAAGCCCTGACAGTTTCCTACGAGCAGTACTTC. It encodes CASSQALTVSYEQYF.